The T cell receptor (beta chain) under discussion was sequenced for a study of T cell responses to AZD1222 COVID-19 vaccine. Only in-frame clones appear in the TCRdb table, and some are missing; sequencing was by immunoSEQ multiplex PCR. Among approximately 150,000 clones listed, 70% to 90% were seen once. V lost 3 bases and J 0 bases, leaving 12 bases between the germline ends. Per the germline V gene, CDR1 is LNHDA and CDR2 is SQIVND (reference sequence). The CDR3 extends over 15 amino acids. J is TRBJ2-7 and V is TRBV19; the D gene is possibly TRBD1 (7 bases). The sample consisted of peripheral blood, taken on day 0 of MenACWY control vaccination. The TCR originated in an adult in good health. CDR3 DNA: TGTGCCAGTAGTATGGGGGGACAGAGCTCCTACGAGCAGTACTTC. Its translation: CASSMGGQSSYEQYF.